In its sample, the clone carrying this T cell receptor beta chain was seen once. Antigen: not known. Sequenced by immunoSEQ multiplex PCR; TCRdb stores in-frame clones only, minus some. The sample records over 30,000 clones, more than 70% being singletons. This sample is part of a study of radiotherapy plus CTLA-4 blockade in lung cancer. For the study at large: Approximately 18% of patients responded objectively, and 25% to 40% achieved disease control.

The germline V gene encodes CDR1 MNHEY and CDR2 SVGAGI. The CDR3 loop spans 12 amino acids. V lost 8 bases, J lost 4 bases, and 9 bases lay in between. The study treated chemo-refractory metastatic non-small-cell lung cancer patients with focal radiation plus ipilimumab CTLA-4 blockade. General study findings and limits: Reports identified early blood T cell clone dynamics, with interferon-beta, as the best response predictor. The study found tumor-derived TCR clones expanded in blood after radiotherapy plus ipilimumab.

The V call is TRBV6-5, the J call TRBJ2-1; no reliable D call. The specimen comprised peripheral blood, sampled from a patient treated with radiotherapy plus ipilimumab. The TCR comes from a human donor with non-small cell lung cancer that progressed on radiotherapy plus ipilimumab. The CDR3 loop reads CASGLRYNEQFF. The DNA of the CDR3 is TGTGCCAGCGGTTTGCGGTACAATGAGCAGTTCTTC.